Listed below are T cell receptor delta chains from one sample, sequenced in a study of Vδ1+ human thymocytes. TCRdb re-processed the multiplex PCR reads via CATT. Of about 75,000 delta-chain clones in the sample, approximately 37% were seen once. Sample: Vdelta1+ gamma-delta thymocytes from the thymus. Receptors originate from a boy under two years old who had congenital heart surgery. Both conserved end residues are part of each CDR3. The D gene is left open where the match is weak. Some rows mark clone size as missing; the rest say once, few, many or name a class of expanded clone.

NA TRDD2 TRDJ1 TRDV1 CALGNPSYSGGNGGTDKLIF TGTGCTCTTGGGAACCCTTCCTACAGCGGGGGAAACGGGGGAACCGATAAACTCATCTTT
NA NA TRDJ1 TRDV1 CALGELRTLGVYTDKLIF TGTGCTCTTGGGGAACTCCGCACGTTGGGGGTTTACACCGATAAACTCATCTTT
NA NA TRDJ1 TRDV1 CALGEPASCCGTDKLIF TGTGCTCTTGGGGAACCCGCCAGTTGCTGCGGCACCGATAAACTCATCTTT
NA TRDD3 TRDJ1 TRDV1 CALGDCVLGVGDKLIF TGTGCTCTTGGGGATTGCGTACTGGGGGTCGGCGATAAACTCATCTTT
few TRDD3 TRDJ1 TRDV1 CALGELYYWGIPYTDKLIF TGTGCTCTTGGGGAACTCTACTATTGGGGGATCCCGTACACCGATAAACTCATCTTT
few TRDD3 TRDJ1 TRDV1 CAISYCTGGPRYTDKLIF TGTGCCATATCCTATTGTACTGGGGGACCCAGGTACACCGATAAACTCATCTTT
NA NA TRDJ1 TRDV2 CACPYGLGILYKLIF TGTGCCTGTCCCTACGGGCTGGGGATTTTATATAAACTCATCTTT
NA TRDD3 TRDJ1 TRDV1 CALGDLGGYERYTDKLIF TGTGCTCTTGGGGACTTAGGGGGATACGAACGATACACCGATAAACTCATCTTT
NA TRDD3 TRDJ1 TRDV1 CALGEGNLATLLLGDTLHNSLNTDKLIF TGTGCTCTTGGGGAAGGGAATTTAGCTACCCTCCTACTGGGGGATACGCTACACAATTCCTTGAACACCGATAAACTCATCTTT
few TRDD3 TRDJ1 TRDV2 CACGRDTGGYPDTDKLIF TGTGCCTGTGGTCGGGACACTGGGGGATACCCCGACACCGATAAACTCATCTTT
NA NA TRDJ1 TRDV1 CALGELPVPNDVPDKLIF TGTGCTCTTGGGGAACTCCCCGTTCCAAACGACGTCCCCGATAAACTCATCTTT
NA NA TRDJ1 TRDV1 CALGNLPTRWGMADKLIF TGTGCTCTTGGGAATCTTCCTACAAGGTGGGGGATGGCCGATAAACTCATCTTT
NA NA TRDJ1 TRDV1 CALGEPPKYTDKLIF TGTGCTCTTGGGGAGCCACCTAAATACACCGATAAACTCATCTTT
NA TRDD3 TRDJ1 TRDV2 CACDLTGGLWDKLIF TGTGCCTGCGACCTTACTGGGGGATTATGGGATAAACTCATCTTT
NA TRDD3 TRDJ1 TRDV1 CALGEQLPVWGIGDKLIF TGTGCTCTTGGGGAACAGCTTCCCGTCTGGGGGATAGGCGATAAACTCATCTTT
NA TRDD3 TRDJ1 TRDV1 CALERPNPKAGGVTDKLIF TGTGCTCTTGAGCGTCCTAATCCCAAGGCTGGGGGAGTCACCGATAAACTCATCTTT
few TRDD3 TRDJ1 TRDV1 CALGEIEATTLRNWGISYKLIF TGTGCTCTTGGGGAAATAGAGGCCACGACCCTACGCAACTGGGGGATATCGTATAAACTCATCTTT
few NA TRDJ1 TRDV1 CALGENRFSKYSDTDKLIF TGTGCTCTTGGGGAAAACCGCTTTTCAAAATACTCCGACACCGATAAACTCATCTTT
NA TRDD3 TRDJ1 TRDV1 CALGELLGGIETDKLIF TGTGCTCTTGGGGAACTTCTGGGGGGGATAGAAACCGATAAACTCATCTTT
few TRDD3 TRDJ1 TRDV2 CACDTVVLGDYTDKLIF TGTGCCTGTGACACCGTTGTACTGGGGGATTACACCGATAAACTCATCTTT
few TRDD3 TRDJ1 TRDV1 CALGERAGVLGDTRTDKLIF TGTGCTCTTGGGGAACGGGCGGGAGTACTGGGGGATACGAGGACCGATAAACTCATCTTT
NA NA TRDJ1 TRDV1 CALLETSYEGYTTFKLIF TGTGCTCTCCTCGAAACTTCCTACGAGGGATACACGACTTTTAAACTCATCTTT
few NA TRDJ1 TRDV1 CALGCRFPGGTDKLIF TGTGCTCTTGGGTGCCGTTTCCCGGGGGGCACCGATAAACTCATCTTT
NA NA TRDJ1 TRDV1 CALGEPPFEYPDKLIF TGTGCTCTTGGGGAACCCCCCTTTGAGTACCCCGATAAACTCATCTTT
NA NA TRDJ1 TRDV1 CALGEQDFPGDGVYTDKLIF TGTGCTCTTGGGGAACAGGACTTTCCTGGGGATGGCGTGTACACCGATAAACTCATCTTT
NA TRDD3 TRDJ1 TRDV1 CALGGKQGGIPYTDKLIF TGTGCTCTTGGGGGAAAACAGGGTGGGATACCCTACACCGATAAACTCATCTTT
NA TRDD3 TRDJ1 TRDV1 CALGEPHRGGYLTDKLIF TGTGCTCTTGGGGAACCCCACCGCGGGGGATACCTTACCGATAAACTCATCTTT
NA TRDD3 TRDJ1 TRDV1 CALGDGLLLSTGGLDKLIF TGTGCTCTTGGGGACGGCCTTCTTCTATCCACTGGGGGACTAGATAAACTCATCTTT
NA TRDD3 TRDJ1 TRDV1 CALGELVPTHPCTGGHAEKGGKTTDKLIF TGTGCTCTTGGGGAACTCGTACCTACCCACCCTTGTACTGGGGGACACGCAGAGAAGGGCGGGAAGACCACCGATAAACTCATCTTT
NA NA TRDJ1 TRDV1 CALGELVNRVPSWGGHTDKLIF TGTGCTCTTGGGGAACTTGTAAACCGCGTTCCAAGCTGGGGTGGTCACACCGATAAACTCATCTTT
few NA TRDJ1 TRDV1 CALGELTTRGGDKLIF TGTGCTCTTGGGGAACTCACCACGCGTGGTGGCGATAAACTCATCTTT
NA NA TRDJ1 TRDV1 CALGDYGCTDKLIF TGTGCTCTTGGAGATTATGGGTGCACCGATAAACTCATCTTT
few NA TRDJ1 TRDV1 CALGGFTGLPPTLHWADKLIF TGTGCTCTTGGGGGCTTTACCGGCCTTCCCCCTACCTTACATTGGGCCGATAAACTCATCTTT
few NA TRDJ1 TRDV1 CALGELYYSAATLKLIF TGTGCTCTTGGGGAACTTTACTATTCGGCAGCTACGTTAAAACTCATCTTT
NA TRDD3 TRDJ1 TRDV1 CALGEGRIPGVRLGAANTDKLIF TGTGCTCTTGGGGAAGGTCGAATTCCTGGGGTGAGACTGGGGGCCGCAAACACCGATAAACTCATCTTT
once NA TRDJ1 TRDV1 CALAETFPLGDKLIF TGTGCTCTTGCCGAAACCTTCCCCCTGGGCGATAAACTCATCTTT
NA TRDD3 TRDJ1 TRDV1 CALGDLFRSSSGGQNDKLIF TGTGCTCTCGGGGATCTATTCCGCTCCTCCTCTGGGGGACAAAACGATAAACTCATCTTT
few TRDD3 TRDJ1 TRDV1 CALGEQRNPRGYLYTDKLIF TGTGCTCTTGGGGAACAGAGGAATCCTCGGGGATACCTCTACACCGATAAACTCATCTTT
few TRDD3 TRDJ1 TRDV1 CALGIGRPSYTLLGDIYKLIF TGTGCTCTTGGGATCGGAAGGCCTTCCTACACTTTACTGGGGGATATTTATAAACTCATCTTT
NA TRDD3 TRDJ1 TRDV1 CALGELIYVWYSGDTYKLIF TGTGCTCTTGGGGAACTAATTTATGTGTGGTACTCGGGGGATACCTATAAACTCATCTTT
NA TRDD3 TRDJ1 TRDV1 CALGELVRLTTLSSYWGIRNTDKLIF TGTGCTCTTGGGGAACTAGTAAGGCTGACCACACTGAGCTCATACTGGGGGATACGGAACACCGATAAACTCATCTTT
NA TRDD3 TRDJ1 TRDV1 CALGEPSVLGDTDTDKLIF TGTGCTCTTGGGGAACCAAGCGTACTGGGGGATACCGACACCGATAAACTCATCTTT
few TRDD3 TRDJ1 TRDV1 CALGELPASKLGNTDKLIF TGTGCTCTTGGGGAACTCCCGGCCTCCAAACTGGGGAACACCGATAAACTCATCTTT
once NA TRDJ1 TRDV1 CALGSGRVDKLIF TGTGCTCTTGGGTCTGGCAGAGTCGATAAACTCATCTTT
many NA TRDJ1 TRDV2 CACDAIVLTTATDKLIF TGTGCCTGTGACGCCATAGTACTGACGACCGCCACCGATAAACTCATCTTT
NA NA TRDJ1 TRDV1 CALGELTFSPTGDWALNTDKLIF TGTGCTCTTGGGGAACTTACGTTTTCGCCTACCGGGGACTGGGCCTTAAACACCGATAAACTCATCTTT
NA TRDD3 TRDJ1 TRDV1 CALGEPGRGYASDKLIF TGTGCTCTTGGGGAACCGGGGCGTGGATACGCATCTGATAAACTCATCTTT
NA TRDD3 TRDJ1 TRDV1 CALGEPRFPTKYWGTYYTDKLIF TGTGCTCTTGGGGAACCCAGGTTCCCAACCAAGTACTGGGGGACCTACTACACCGATAAACTCATCTTT
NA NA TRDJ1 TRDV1 CALGDPRPSYELGEPGSDKLIF TGTGCTCTTGGGGATCCTAGGCCTTCCTACGAACTGGGGGAGCCCGGGTCCGATAAACTCATCTTT
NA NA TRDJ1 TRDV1 CALGVLSLLQGHVDKLIF TGTGCTCTTGGGGTACTGTCCCTTCTGCAGGGCCACGTTGATAAACTCATCTTT
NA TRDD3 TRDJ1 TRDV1 CALGESISLHLGDCNKLIF TGTGCTCTTGGGGAAAGTATCTCGCTACATCTGGGGGATTGTAATAAACTCATCTTT
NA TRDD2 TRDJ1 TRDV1 CALGEPFLPSGWGPPDKLIF TGTGCTCTTGGGGAACCCTTCCTACCATCAGGCTGGGGGCCGCCCGATAAACTCATCTTT
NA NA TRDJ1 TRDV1 CALGEPPVWGKLIF TGTGCTCTTGGGGAACCCCCGGTTTGGGGTAAACTCATCTTT
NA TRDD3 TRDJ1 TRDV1 CALGPLYRTGGYPLPSFYTDKLIF TGTGCTCTTGGGCCGCTCTACCGTACTGGGGGATACCCCCTCCCCTCCTTCTACACCGATAAACTCATCTTT